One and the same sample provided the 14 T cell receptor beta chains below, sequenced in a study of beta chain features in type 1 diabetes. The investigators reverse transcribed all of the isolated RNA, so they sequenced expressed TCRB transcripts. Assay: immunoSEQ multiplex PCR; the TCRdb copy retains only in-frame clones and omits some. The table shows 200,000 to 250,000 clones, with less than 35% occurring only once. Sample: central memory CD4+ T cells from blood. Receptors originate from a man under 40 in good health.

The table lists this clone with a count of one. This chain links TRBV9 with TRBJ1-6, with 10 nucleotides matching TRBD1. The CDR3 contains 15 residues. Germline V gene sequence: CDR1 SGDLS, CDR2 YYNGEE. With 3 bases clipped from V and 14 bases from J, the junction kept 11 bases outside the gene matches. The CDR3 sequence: CASSAEGTGVRSLHF. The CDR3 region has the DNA TGTGCCAGCAGCGCCGAAGGGACAGGGGTTCGATCCCTCCACTTT. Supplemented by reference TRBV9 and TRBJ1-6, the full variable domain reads DSGVTQTPKHLITATGQRVTLRCSPRSGDLSVYWYQQSLDQGLQFLIQYYNGEERAKGNILERFSAQQFPDLHSELNLSSLELGDSALYFCASSAEGTGVRSLHFGNGTRLTVT.

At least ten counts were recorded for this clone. In DNA, the CDR3 is TGCGCCAGCAGCTCCACTAGCGACAGGCGCACAGATACGCAGTATTTT. This gives the protein CASSSTSDRRTDTQYF. The chain has TRBV5-1 and TRBJ2-3; perhaps TRBD2 as D (7 bases). Deletions cut 3 bases from V and 1 base from J, with 15 bases between. The CDR3 consists of 16 residues. The germline CDR1 and CDR2 sequences are SGHRS and YFSETQ.

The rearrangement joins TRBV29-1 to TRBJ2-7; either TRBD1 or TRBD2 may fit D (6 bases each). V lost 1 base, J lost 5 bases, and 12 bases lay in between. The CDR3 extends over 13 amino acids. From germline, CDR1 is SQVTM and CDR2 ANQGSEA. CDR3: CSVEAEGGHEQYF. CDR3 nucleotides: TGCAGCGTTGAAGCGGAGGGGGGCCACGAGCAGTACTTC.

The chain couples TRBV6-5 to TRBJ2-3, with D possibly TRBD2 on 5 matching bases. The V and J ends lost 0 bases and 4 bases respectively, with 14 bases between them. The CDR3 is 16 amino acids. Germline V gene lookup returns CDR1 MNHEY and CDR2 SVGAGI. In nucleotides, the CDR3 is TGTGCCAGCAGTTACTCGTTCCTAGCCGGGTCAGATACGCAGTATTTT. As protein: CASSYSFLAGSDTQYF.

The CDR3, as DNA: TGCGCCAGCAGCCTCGGGCAGCAAGAGACCCAGTACTTC. Its protein is CASSLGQQETQYF. The J gene is TRBJ2-5, the V gene TRBV4-3; D is unclear. CDR1 and CDR2 from the germline V gene are LGHNA and YSLEER. This CDR3 is built from 13 residues. Between the trimmed V and J ends, which lost 4 bases and 2 bases, there was a span of 8 bases.

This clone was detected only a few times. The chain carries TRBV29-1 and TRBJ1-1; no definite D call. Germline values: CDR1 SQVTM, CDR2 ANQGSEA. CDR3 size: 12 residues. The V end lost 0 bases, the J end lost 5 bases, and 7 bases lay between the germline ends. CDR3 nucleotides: TGCAGCGTTGAAGAGGGTCGTACTGAAGCTTTCTTT. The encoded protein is CSVEEGRTEAFF. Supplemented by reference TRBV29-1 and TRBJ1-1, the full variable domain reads SAVISQKPSRDICQRGTSLTIQCQVDSQVTMMFWYRQQPGQSLTLIATANQGSEATYESGFVIDKFPISRPNLTFSTLTVSNMSPEDSSIYLCSVEEGRTEAFFGQGTRLTVV.

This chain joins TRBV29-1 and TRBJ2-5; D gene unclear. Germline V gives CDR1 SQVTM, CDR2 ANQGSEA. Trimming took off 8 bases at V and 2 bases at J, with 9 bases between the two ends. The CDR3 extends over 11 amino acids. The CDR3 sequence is CSLQRQETQYF. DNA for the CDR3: TGCAGCCTCCAGCGTCAAGAGACCCAGTACTTC.

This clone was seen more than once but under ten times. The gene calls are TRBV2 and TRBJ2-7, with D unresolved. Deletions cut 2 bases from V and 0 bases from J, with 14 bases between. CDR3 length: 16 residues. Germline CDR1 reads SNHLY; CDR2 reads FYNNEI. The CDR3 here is CASSERRVLSSYEQYF. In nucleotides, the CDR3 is TGTGCCAGCAGTGAACGAAGGGTTCTTAGCTCCTACGAGCAGTACTTC. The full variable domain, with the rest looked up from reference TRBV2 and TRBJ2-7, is EPEVTQTPSHQVTQMGQEVILRCVPISNHLYFYWYRQILGQKVEFLVSFYNNEISEKSEIFDDQFSVERPDGSNFTLKIRSTKLEDSAMYFCASSERRVLSSYEQYFGPGTRLTVT.

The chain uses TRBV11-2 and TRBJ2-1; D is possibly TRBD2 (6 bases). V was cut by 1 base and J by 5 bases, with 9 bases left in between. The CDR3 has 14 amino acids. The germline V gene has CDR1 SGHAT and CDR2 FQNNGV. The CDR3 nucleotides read TGTGCCAGCAGCTTAGTAGCGGCGGACAATGAGCAGTTCTTC. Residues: CASSLVAADNEQFF.

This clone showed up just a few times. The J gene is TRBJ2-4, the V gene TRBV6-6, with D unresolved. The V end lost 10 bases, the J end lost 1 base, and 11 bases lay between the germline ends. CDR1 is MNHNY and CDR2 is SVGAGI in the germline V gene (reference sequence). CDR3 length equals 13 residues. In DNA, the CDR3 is TGTGCCATCGCCGAGTCGGCCAAAAACATTCAGTACTTC. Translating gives CAIAESAKNIQYF.

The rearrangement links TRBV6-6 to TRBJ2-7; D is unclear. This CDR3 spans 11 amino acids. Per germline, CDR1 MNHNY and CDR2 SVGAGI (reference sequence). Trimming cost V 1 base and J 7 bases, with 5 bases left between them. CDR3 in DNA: TGTGCCAGCAGTTACTGGAAGGAGCAGTACTTC. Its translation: CASSYWKEQYF.

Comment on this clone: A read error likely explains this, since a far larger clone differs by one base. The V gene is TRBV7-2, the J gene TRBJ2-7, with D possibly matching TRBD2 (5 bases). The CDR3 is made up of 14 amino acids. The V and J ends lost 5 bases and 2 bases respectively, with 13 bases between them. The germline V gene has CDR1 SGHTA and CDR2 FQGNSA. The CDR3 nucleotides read TGTGCCAGCAGCCCGGAGGATGTGGCCTACGAGCAGTACTTC. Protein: CASSPEDVAYEQYF.

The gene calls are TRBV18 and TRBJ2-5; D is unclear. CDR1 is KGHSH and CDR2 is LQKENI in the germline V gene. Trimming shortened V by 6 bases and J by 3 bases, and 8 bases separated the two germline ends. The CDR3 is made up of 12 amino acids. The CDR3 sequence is CASSRIKETQYF. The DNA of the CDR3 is TGTGCCAGCTCGAGAATAAAAGAGACCCAGTACTTC.

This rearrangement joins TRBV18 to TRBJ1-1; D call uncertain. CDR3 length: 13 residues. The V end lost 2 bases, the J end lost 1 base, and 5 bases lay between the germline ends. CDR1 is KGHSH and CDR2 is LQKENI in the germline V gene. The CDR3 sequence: CASSPKENTEAFF. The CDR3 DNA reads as TGTGCCAGCTCACCAAAGGAGAACACTGAAGCTTTCTTT.